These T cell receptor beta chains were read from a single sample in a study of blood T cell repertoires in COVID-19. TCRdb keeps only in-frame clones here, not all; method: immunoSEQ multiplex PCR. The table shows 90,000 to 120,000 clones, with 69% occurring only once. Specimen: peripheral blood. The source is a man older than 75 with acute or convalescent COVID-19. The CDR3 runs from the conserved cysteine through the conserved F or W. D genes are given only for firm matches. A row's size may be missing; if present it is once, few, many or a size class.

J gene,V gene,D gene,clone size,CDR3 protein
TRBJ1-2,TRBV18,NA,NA,CASSRQDLSFSYTF
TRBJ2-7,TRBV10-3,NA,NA,CAISGAQGGEQYF
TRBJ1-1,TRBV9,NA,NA,CASSTPDSRTEAFF
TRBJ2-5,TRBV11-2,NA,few,CASSLDLGAHQETQYF
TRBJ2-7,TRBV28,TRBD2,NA,CASTPGSGRERYEQYF
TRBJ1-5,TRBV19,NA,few,CATASSVAQPQHF
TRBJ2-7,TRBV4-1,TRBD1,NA,CASSQDMGPGQGFSRSYEQYF
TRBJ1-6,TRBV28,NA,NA,CASSLGTYYNSPLHF
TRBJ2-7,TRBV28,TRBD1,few,CASRSTGVPYEQYF
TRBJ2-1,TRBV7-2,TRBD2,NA,CASSGLAGVSEQFF
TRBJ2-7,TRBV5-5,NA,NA,CASSLAGTSSYEQYF
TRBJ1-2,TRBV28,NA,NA,CASSLPDRPGYTF
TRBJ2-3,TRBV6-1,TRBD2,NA,CASSEFGGTSDTDTQYF
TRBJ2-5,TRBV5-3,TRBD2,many,CARNTAGEGETQYF
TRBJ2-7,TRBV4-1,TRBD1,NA,CASSRDPGTDYEQYF
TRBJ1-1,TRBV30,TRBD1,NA,CAWGDRDTEAFF
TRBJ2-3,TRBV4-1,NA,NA,CASSQEGGGTADTQYF
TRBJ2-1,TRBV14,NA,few,CASSQDRRGQFF
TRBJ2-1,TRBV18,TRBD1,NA,CASSTDRVCFF
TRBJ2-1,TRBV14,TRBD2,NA,CASSQVMGGEQFF
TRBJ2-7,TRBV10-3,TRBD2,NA,CAISGEGTGPSYEQYF
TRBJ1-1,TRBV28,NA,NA,CASSLQGPRDTEAFF
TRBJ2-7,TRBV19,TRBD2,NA,CASSIGRTYEQYF
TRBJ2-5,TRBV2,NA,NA,CASSAGVAPETQYF
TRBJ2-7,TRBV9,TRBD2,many,CASSVDGTTIYEQYF
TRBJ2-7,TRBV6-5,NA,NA,CASSYSTGYYEQYF
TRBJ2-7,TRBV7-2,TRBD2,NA,CASSTRERDLSYEQYF
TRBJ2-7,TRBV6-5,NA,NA,CASSYSSTYEQYF
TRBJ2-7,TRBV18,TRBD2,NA,CASSPSGGAYEQYF
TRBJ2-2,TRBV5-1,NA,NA,CASSLGARGEGGELFF
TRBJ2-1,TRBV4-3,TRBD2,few,CASSLAGVLGPYNEQFF
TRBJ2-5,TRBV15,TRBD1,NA,CATSGDSLGQYF
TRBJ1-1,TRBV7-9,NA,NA,CASSPGTMTNTEAFF
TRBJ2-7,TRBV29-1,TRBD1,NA,CSVTNPINKGAEQYF
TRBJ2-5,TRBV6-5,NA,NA,CASKKAGSETQYF
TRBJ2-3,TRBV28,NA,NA,CASTRQGLTDTQYF
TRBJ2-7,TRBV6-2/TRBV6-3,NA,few,CASSKIRSGEQYF
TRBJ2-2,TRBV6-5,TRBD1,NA,CASRRDRVIGELFF
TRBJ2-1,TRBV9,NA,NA,CASSVRTDNEQFF
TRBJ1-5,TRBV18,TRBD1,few,CASSSFRQGAGQPQHF
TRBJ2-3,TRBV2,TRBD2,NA,CASGGGGRGNTDTQYF
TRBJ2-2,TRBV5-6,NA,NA,CASRGRSATGELFF
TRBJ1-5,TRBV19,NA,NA,CASSPLMGQSNQPQHF
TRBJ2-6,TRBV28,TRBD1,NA,CASSYGDRRILGANVLTF
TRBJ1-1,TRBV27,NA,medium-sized,CASSLSYQWRAFF
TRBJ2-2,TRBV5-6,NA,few,CASSKQPSGELFF
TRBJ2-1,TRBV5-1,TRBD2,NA,CASSLEGTSGDNEQFF
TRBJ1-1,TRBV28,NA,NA,CASSLLNTEAFF
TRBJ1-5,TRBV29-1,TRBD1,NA,CSVADRANQPQHF
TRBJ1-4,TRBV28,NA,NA,CASSLRRRMRPGEKLFF
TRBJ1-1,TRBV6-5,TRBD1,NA,CASNRDRVGSEAFF
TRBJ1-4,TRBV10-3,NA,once,CAISSDGGTNEKLFF
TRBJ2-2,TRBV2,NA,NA,CASKLGPANTGELFF
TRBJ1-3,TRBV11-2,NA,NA,CASSRPGEGNTIYF
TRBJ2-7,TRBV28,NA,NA,CASAVRGQQYF
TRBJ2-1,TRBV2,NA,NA,CASSEMSGRPNEQFF
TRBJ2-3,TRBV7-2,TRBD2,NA,CASSFSGLAGVSGTDTQYF
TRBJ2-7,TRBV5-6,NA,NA,CASSLDKGAYEQYF
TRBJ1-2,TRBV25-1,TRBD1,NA,CASSEDRGGYTF
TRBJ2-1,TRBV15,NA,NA,CATSFAPPRLQGYNEQFF